Below are 27 T cell receptor beta chains sequenced from a single sample in a study of T cells in Graves' hyperthyroidism and ophthalmopathy (dated by TCRdb to the late 2010s). The library was produced with multiplex PCR. The sequencer was an Illumina HiSeq 2000. Amplification of TCR beta CDR3 regions was carried out from RNA transcripts. For the first round of RT-PCR on the TCR CDR3, the HTBI primer set was used together with the Qiagen OneStep RT-PCR kit. The public reads were reanalyzed by TCRdb: fastp trimming at Q25, MiXCR alignment, in-frame beta chains only. Entries are consolidated by CDR3 protein sequence, retaining the most common genes and DNA. This sample has about 270,000 distinct CDR3 sequences in its table, and around 24% of those were observed once. Roughly 35% of the sample is taken by the ten largest. The sequencing input was blood. Receptors were obtained from a woman aged 40 to 50 with Graves' ophthalmopathy.

V gene TRBV5-1 combines with J gene TRBJ2-7, with TRBD2 identical over 7 bases. CDR3 length: 15 residues. Germline V gene data show CDR1 as SGHRS and CDR2 as YFSETQ. With V trimmed by 4 bases and J by 2 bases, 9 bases remained unmatched. In nucleotides, the CDR3 is TGCGCCAGCAGCAGCGAGCGGGATTTCGCCTACGAGCAGTACTTC. As protein: CASSSERDFAYEQYF.

Regarding this clonotype: This clone may be a read error of a much larger clone one base away. The rearrangement joins TRBV5-1 to TRBJ2-7; 8 bases are a match to TRBD2. Germline lookup yields CDR1 SGHRS and CDR2 YFSETQ. Germline trimming cut 1 base from V and 5 bases from J; bases unmatched to any gene: 5. The CDR3 totals 14 residues. This CDR3 is CASSLSGSSHEQYF. As DNA, the CDR3 is TGCGCCAGCAGCTTGAGCGGGAGCAGTCACGAGCAGTACTTC.

This rearrangement joins TRBV29-1 to TRBJ1-1; D is ambiguous. The V gene lost 7 bases and the J gene lost 8 bases, with 14 bases spanning the gap. This CDR3 contains 11 residues. Germline V gene data show CDR1 as SQVTM and CDR2 as ANQGSEA. The DNA for the CDR3 is TGCAGCGCTGACAATGGAGGAGAAGCTTTCTTT. This translates into CSADNGGEAFF.

Ten or more counts support this clonotype. The rearrangement links TRBV11-2 to TRBJ2-4; a possible D gene is TRBD1 (5 bases). In germline, CDR1 is SGHAT, CDR2 FQNNGV. There are 13 residues in the CDR3. The CDR3 here is CASQDLAKNIQYF. CDR3 nucleotides: TGTGCTTCACAGGATTTAGCCAAAAACATTCAGTACTTC.

This clonotype was seen repeatedly, ten times or more. This chain links TRBV7-8 with TRBJ1-5; 7 bases match TRBD1. V lost 1 base and J lost 3; bases outside the gene matches: 6. CDR3 length: 16 amino acids. CDR1 SGHVS and CDR2 FQNEAQ come from the germline V gene. The CDR3 region has the DNA TGTGCCAGCAGCTTAGAGGCAGGGGGGAACAATCAGCCCCAGCATTTT. Translation: CASSLEAGGNNQPQHF.

This clonotype showed up many times. The chain links TRBV6-1 to TRBJ2-2; D is perhaps TRBD1 or TRBD2 (5 bases each). Germline values: CDR1 MNHNS, CDR2 SASEGT. The CDR3 has 15 amino acids. Trimming took 3 bases from V and 6 from J, leaving 14 bases between them. The CDR3 loop is CASSEGPTVSGELFF. In DNA form, the CDR3 reads TGTGCCAGCAGTGAGGGACCCACGGTATCCGGGGAGCTGTTTTTT.

This clonotype was recorded many times. The chain has TRBV6-2 or TRBV6-3 and TRBJ1-3, with no clear D. Deletions cut 7 bases from V and 0 bases from J, with 22 bases between. From germline, CDR1 is MNHEY and CDR2 SVGEGT. The length of the CDR3 is 18 residues. CDR3 sequence reads: CASIPSIGGRLSGNTIYF. The CDR3 bases are TGTGCCAGCATCCCCAGTATAGGAGGACGACTCTCTGGAAACACCATATATTTT.

The chain recombines TRBV24-1 with TRBJ1-2, with TRBD1 identical over 8 bases. Germline CDR1 KGHDR, CDR2 SFDVKD. V shed 4 bases, J shed 3 bases, and the junction held 3 bases outside the gene matches. CDR3 length equals 14 residues. The CDR3 coding sequence is TGTGCCACCAGTGACCGGACAGGGCACTATGGCTACACCTTC. Translating it yields CATSDRTGHYGYTF.

V is TRBV29-1 and J is TRBJ2-5; 8 bases match TRBD1. The CDR3 is made up of 10 amino acids. Trimming removed 4 bases from V and 9 bases from J; junction bases left unmatched: 1. Looked up from germline, CDR1 is SQVTM and CDR2 is ANQGSEA. The CDR3 here is CSVVTGAQYF. In nucleotides, the CDR3 is TGCAGCGTTGTGACAGGGGCCCAGTACTTC.

This clonotype was seen ten or more times. The gene calls are TRBV19 and TRBJ1-2; D is possibly TRBD1 (6 bases). CDR3 length equals 17 residues. Per germline, CDR1 LNHDA and CDR2 SQIVND (reference sequence). The V gene lost 7 bases and the J gene lost 1 base, with 22 bases spanning the gap. The CDR3 is CASKFKGAGALNYGYTF. CDR3 sequence (DNA): TGTGCCAGTAAATTCAAAGGAGCAGGGGCCCTTAACTATGGCTACACCTTC. Supplemented by reference TRBV19 and TRBJ1-2, the full variable domain reads DGGITQSPKYLFRKEGQNVTLSCEQNLNHDAMYWYRQDPGQGLRLIYYSQIVNDFQKGDIAEGYSVSREKKESFPLTVTSAQKNPTAFYLCASKFKGAGALNYGYTFGSGTRLTVV.

This clonotype occurred many times. The chain has TRBV2 and TRBJ2-2; the D gene is possibly TRBD2 (5 bases). V lost 2 bases to trimming and J lost 6 bases, with 10 bases between them. Germline-derived CDR1 and CDR2 are SNHLY and FYNNEI. The CDR3 runs 14 residues. Here the CDR3 DNA reads TGTGCCAGCAGTGAATTTAAACTAGCCGGGGAGCTGTTTTTT. Translation gives CASSEFKLAGELFF.

The V call is TRBV27, the J call TRBJ2-7; D may be TRBD2 (6 bases). Germline values: CDR1 MNHEY, CDR2 SMNVEV (reference sequence). This CDR3 spans 13 amino acids. The V and J ends lost 6 bases and 3 bases respectively, with 12 bases between them. CDR3 in DNA: TGTGCCAGCAGCCACCGGGGAGGCTACGAGCAGTACTTC. Its translation is CASSHRGGYEQYF.

This clonotype has a count of ten or more. The chain has TRBV4-1 and TRBJ2-7; 10 bases match TRBD1. The CDR3 is 16 amino acids. The trim removed 0 bases at V and 6 bases at J, leaving 8 bases unmatched. Germline CDR1 MGHRA, CDR2 YSYEKL. CDR3 sequence reads: CASSQEPGTGVREQYF. CDR3 nucleotides: TGCGCCAGCAGCCAAGAACCCGGGACAGGGGTCCGCGAGCAGTACTTC.

This clonotype was found many times. This chain uses TRBV28 with TRBJ2-7, with TRBD2 identical over 15 bases. The CDR3 consists of 19 residues. CDR1 MDHEN and CDR2 SYDVKM come from the germline V gene. The junction had 9 bases not matched to a gene; V was cut back by 3 bases and J by 0 bases. As DNA, the CDR3 is TGTGCCAGCAGTTTGTACGGGACTAGCGGGAGGAAGAGCTCCTACGAGCAGTACTTC. Encoded protein: CASSLYGTSGRKSSYEQYF.

This clonotype has ten or more counts. A read error may explain this, as a much larger clone is one base away. The J gene is TRBJ1-3, the V gene TRBV11-3; TRBD1 matches 7 bases. The germline V gene encodes CDR1 SGHNT and CDR2 YENEEA. J lost 0 bases, V lost 1 base, and 3 bases had no gene match. The CDR3 extends over 16 amino acids. CDR3 loop: CASSLGDSNSGNTIYF. CDR3 bases: TGTGCCAGCAGCTTAGGGGACAGCAACTCTGGAAACACCATATATTTT.

To note about this clonotype: One end of the junction is discordant with germline, which a read error may explain. The rearrangement uses TRBV28 and TRBJ2-4, with D unresolved. This CDR3 spans 15 amino acids. Per the germline V gene, CDR1 is MDHEN and CDR2 is SYDVKM. The CDR3 is CASSLGPRAENIQYF. CDR3 coding DNA: TGTGCCAGCAGTTTAGGCCCGAGAGCCGAAAACATTCAGTACTTC.

V is TRBV12-3 or TRBV12-4 and J is TRBJ2-7, with 7 bases fitting TRBD2. With 10 bases clipped from V and 4 bases from J, the junction kept 13 bases outside the gene matches. The CDR3 is made up of 14 amino acids. The CDR3 DNA sequence: TGTGCCACCCTAGGGCGGGAGATGTATTACGAGCAGTACTTC. This gives the protein CATLGREMYYEQYF.

There are many counts of this clonotype. This chain joins TRBV3-1 and TRBJ2-7; no definite D call. Trimming stripped 4 bases from V and 4 bases from J, with 14 bases between. Germline values: CDR1 LGHDT, CDR2 YNNKEL (reference sequence). The CDR3 has 14 amino acids. The CDR3 coding sequence is TGTGCCAGCAGCCCCGGTCCCACGACTTACGAGCAGTACTTC. As protein: CASSPGPTTYEQYF.

The sample holds a few counts of this clonotype. A junction boundary mismatches the germline segment, possibly from a read error. This sequence joins TRBV5-1 and TRBJ2-2; the D call may be TRBD1 or TRBD2 (5 bases each). The CDR3 is 14 amino acids. Germline values: CDR1 SGHRS, CDR2 YFSETQ. The CDR3 spells CASSSITGTGEPFF. CDR3 DNA: TGCGCCAGCAGCTCCATCACAGGCACCGGGGAGCCGTTTTTT. Based on the CDR3 plus reference TRBV5-1 and TRBJ2-2, the full variable domain is KAGVTQTPRYLIKTRGQQVTLSCSPISGHRSVSWYQQTPGQGLQFLFEYFSETQRNKGNFPGRFSGRQFSNSRSEMNVSTLELGDSALYLCASSSITGTGEPFFGEGSRLTVL.

This clonotype was picked up many times. The chain carries TRBV30 and TRBJ2-5; 11 bases align to TRBD1. V lost 2 bases to trimming and J lost 5 bases; unmatched junction nucleotides: 10. The CDR3 loop spans 16 amino acids. Looked up from germline, CDR1 is GTSNPN and CDR2 is SVGIG (reference sequence). The DNA for the CDR3 is TGTGCCTGGAGTACCGGGACAGGGGGAATGTACGAGACCCAGTACTTC. Protein product: CAWSTGTGGMYETQYF. Together with reference TRBV30 and TRBJ2-5, the CDR3 gives the full variable domain: SQTIHQWPATLVQPVGSPLSLECTVEGTSNPNLYWYRQAAGRGLQLLFYSVGIGQISSEVPQNLSASRPQDRQFILSSKKLLLSDSGFYLCAWSTGTGGMYETQYFGPGTRLLVL.

The chain couples TRBV28 to TRBJ2-7; TRBD1 might be the D (6 bases). Germline V gives CDR1 MDHEN, CDR2 SYDVKM. Trimming removed 6 bases at V and 2 bases at J, with 14 bases between. The CDR3 loop spans 14 amino acids. The CDR3 nucleotides read TGTGCCAGCAGGGGGGCAGGGGACACCTACGAGCAGTACTTC. Protein product: CASRGAGDTYEQYF.

The gene calls are TRBV6-1 and TRBJ2-7; 9 bases agree with TRBD1. CDR3 length: 15 residues. After removal of 7 bases from V and 1 base from J, the junction contained 8 bases not matched to a gene. Germline lookup yields CDR1 MNHNS and CDR2 SASEGT. For the CDR3, the DNA is TGTGCCAGCACTCAGGACAGGGGAAAATCCTACGAGCAGTACTTC. This translates into CASTQDRGKSYEQYF.

There are many counts of this clonotype. This chain connects TRBV7-3 to TRBJ1-6; D is ambiguous. Trimming took 3 bases from V and 8 from J, leaving 8 bases between them. In germline, CDR1 is SGHTA, CDR2 FQGTGA. The CDR3 has 13 residues. For the CDR3, the DNA is TGTGCCAGCAGCTTCACCGGGGATTCACCCCTCCACTTT. As protein: CASSFTGDSPLHF. Full variable domain (rest looked up from reference TRBV7-3 and TRBJ1-6): GAGVSQTPSNKVTEKGKYVELRCDPISGHTALYWYRQSLGQGPEFLIYFQGTGAADDSGLPNDRFFAVRPEGSVSTLKIQRTERGDSAVYLCASSFTGDSPLHFGNGTRLTVT.

At least ten counts were recorded for this clonotype. This chain joins TRBV2 and TRBJ1-1; 8 bases are shared with TRBD1. This CDR3 has 16 residues. From germline, CDR1 is SNHLY and CDR2 FYNNEI. V was clipped by 5 bases and J by 1 base; unmatched bases: 9. The CDR3 coding sequence is TGTGCCAGCAGTAACCTGGGACAGGCCAGGAACACTGAAGCTTTCTTT. Translation gives CASSNLGQARNTEAFF.

The chain uses TRBV6-1 and TRBJ2-7; D might be TRBD1 or TRBD2, each matching 6 bases. CDR3 length: 14 amino acids. Germline CDR1 reads MNHNS; CDR2 reads SASEGT. V was trimmed by 6 bases and J by 6 bases, leaving 18 bases between them. The CDR3 DNA follows: TGTGCCAGCAGCTGGGGGGACTCGGGGGCCGAGCAGTACTTC. Amino acid sequence: CASSWGDSGAEQYF.

The V call is TRBV27, the J call TRBJ1-3, with D perhaps matching TRBD1 (5 bases). This CDR3 comprises 15 residues. V lost 4 bases, J lost 4 bases, and 14 bases lay in between. Looked up from germline, CDR1 is MNHEY and CDR2 is SMNVEV (reference sequence). DNA of the CDR3: TGTGCCAGCAGTTATTTCAGAGGGGACGGAAACACCATATATTTT. Amino acid sequence: CASSYFRGDGNTIYF.

Many counts were recorded for this clonotype. This chain joins TRBV25-1 and TRBJ1-1; D gene uncertain. Germline V gene data show CDR1 as MGHDK and CDR2 as SYGVNS. V was shortened by 3 bases and J by 7 bases, with 15 bases between the two germline ends. The CDR3 is 14 residues long. The CDR3 DNA follows: TGTGCCAGCAGTGATTTAGGCAGCCTTGATGAAGCTTTCTTT. The encoded protein is CASSDLGSLDEAFF. The entire variable domain, with the rest obtained from reference TRBV25-1 and TRBJ1-1, is as follows: EADIYQTPRYLVIGTGKKITLECSQTMGHDKMYWYQQDPGMELHLIHYSYGVNSTEKGDLSSESTVSRIRTEHFPLTLESARPSHTSQYLCASSDLGSLDEAFFGQGTRLTVV.